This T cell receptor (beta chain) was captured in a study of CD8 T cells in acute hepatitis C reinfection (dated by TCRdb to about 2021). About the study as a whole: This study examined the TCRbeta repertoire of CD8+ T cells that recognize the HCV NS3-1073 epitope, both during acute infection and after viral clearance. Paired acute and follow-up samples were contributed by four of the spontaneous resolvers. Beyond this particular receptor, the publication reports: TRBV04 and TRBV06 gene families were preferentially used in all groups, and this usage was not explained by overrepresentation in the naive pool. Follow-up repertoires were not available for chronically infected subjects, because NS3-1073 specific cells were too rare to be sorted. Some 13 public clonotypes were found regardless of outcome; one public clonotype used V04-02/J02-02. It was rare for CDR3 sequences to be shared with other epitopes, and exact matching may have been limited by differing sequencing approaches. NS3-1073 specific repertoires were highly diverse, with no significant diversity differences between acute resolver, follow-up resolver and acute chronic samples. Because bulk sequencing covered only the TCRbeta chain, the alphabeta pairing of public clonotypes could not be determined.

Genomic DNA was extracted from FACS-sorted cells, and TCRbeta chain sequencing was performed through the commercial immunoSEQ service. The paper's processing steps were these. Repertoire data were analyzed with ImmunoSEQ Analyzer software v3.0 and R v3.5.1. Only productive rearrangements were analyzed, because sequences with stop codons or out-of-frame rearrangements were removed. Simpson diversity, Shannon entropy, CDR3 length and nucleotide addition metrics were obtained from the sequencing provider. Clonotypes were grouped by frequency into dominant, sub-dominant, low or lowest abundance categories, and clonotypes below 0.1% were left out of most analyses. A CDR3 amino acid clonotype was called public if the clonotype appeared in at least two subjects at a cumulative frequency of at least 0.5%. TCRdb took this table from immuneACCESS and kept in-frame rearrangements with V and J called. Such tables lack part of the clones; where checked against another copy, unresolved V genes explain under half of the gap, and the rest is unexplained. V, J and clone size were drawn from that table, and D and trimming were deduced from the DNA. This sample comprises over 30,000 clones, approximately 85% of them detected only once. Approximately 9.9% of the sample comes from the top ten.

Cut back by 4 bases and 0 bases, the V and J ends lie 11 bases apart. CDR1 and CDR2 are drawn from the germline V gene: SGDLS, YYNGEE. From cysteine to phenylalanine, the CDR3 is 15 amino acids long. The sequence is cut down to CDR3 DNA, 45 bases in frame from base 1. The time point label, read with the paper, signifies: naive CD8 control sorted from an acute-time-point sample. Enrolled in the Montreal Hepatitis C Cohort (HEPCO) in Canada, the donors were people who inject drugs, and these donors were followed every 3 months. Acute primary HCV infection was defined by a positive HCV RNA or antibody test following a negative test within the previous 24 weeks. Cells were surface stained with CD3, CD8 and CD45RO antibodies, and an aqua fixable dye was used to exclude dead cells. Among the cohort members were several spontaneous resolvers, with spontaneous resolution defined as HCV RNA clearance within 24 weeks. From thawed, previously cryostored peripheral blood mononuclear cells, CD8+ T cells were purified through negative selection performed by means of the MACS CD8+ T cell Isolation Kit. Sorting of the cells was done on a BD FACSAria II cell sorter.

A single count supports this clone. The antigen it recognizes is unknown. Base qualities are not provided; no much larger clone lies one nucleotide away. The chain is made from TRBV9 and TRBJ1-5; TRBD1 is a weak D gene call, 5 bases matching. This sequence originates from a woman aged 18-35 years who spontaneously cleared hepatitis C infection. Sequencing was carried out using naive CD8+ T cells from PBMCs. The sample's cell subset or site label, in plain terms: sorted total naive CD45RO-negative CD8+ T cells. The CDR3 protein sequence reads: CASSPDGASNQPQHF. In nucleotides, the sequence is TGTGCCAGCAGCCCAGACGGGGCTAGCAATCAGCCCCAGCATTTT.